The TCR beta chain under discussion was sequenced for a study of PD-1 blockade in classical Hodgkin lymphoma. The table came from immunoSEQ multiplex PCR; TCRdb's copy has only in-frame clones and leaves some out. Among 20,000 or so clones listed, 80% were seen once. General study results and limits: Reported baseline diversity: healthy donors highest, relapsed/refractory patients lowest. By C4D1, CD4+ diversity increased significantly, especially in complete responders.

About this clone itself: Antigen unknown.

Each and every patient relapsed after autologous stem cell transplantation, and patients got differing brentuximab vedotin exposure. Progressive disease, partial response or complete response was each patient's best response. The TCR originated in a human donor with classical Hodgkin lymphoma. The sequencing used peripheral blood mononuclear cells (PBMCs), collected before the second cycle of nivolumab.

The CDR3 region is CASSSWEGRTPLHF. In nucleotides, the CDR3 is TGTGCCAGCAGCTCCTGGGAGGGGCGGACACCCCTCCACTTT. The chain couples TRBV6-4 to TRBJ1-6, with a weak D call TRBD1 (5 bases). The CDR3 sequence is 14 residues long. V lost 6 bases and J 11 bases, leaving 17 bases between the germline ends. CDR1 MRHNA and CDR2 SNTAGT come from the germline V gene.